The present entry profiles one TCR beta chain with its context. The germline V gene encodes CDR1 LNHDA and CDR2 SQIVND (reference sequence). V shed 6 bases and J shed 3 bases, with 9 bases lying between them. The CDR3 runs 13 residues. Recruitment covered about two dozen US areas and drew participants whose ages spanned roughly 18 to 100 years. Symptom resolution, clearance, or two negative PCRs marked the recovered donors of Cohort 3. Source study methods: Estimates of nucleated cell counts were drawn from the amplification of reference gene primers. Only in-frame clones appear in the TCRdb table, and some are missing; sequencing was by immunoSEQ multiplex PCR. V, J and clone size are those of that table, while D and trimming were read from the DNA. The sample contains hundreds of thousands of clones, around 86% of which appear only once. This sample was taken from a study of blood T cell repertoires in COVID-19. Study summary: T cells, B-cell-depleted T cells, or PBMCs supplied cDNA or gDNA.

J is TRBJ2-1 and V is TRBV19; D gene ambiguous. The origin of this receptor is a middle-aged man who had recovered from COVID-19. Sequencing was done on a sample of PBMCs or T cells enriched from blood (not recorded which). The CDR3 nucleotides are TGTGCCAGTAGGACGGCGGACTACAATGAGCAGTTCTTC. It yields the protein CASRTADYNEQFF.